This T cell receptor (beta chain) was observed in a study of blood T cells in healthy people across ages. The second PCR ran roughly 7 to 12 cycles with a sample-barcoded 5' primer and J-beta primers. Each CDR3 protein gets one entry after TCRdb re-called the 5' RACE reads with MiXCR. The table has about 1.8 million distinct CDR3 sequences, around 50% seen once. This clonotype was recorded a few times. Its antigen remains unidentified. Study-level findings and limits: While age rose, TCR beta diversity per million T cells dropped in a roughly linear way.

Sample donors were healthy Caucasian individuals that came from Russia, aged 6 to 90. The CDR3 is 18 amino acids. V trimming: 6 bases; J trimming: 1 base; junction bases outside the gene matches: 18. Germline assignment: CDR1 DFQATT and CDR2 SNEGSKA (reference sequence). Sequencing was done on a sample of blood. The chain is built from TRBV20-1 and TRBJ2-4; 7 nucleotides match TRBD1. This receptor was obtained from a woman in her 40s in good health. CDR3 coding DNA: TGCAGTGCAAATCCCGGGACAGTCCGTTTCCTTGCCAAAAACATTCAGTACTTC. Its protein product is CSANPGTVRFLAKNIQYF.